The TCR beta chain under discussion was sequenced for a study of blood T cell repertoires in COVID-19. The assay was immunoSEQ multiplex PCR, and TCRdb's table has in-frame clones only and misses some. The repertoire holds approximately 300,000 clones, with around nine tenths as singletons. Per the germline V gene, CDR1 is SGHTA and CDR2 is FQGNSA. Trimming cost V 1 base and J 0 bases, with 13 bases left between them. This CDR3 has 18 residues. The TCR originated in a woman aged 18-35 years who had recovered from COVID-19. The sample taken for sequencing was PBMCs or T cells enriched from blood (not recorded which). The chain combines TRBV7-2 with TRBJ2-6; D may be TRBD1 (5 bases). CDR3 DNA: TGTGCCAGCAGCTTAGAAAAAGGGGTCCTCTCTGGGGCCAACGTCCTGACTTTC. Amino acids: CASSLEKGVLSGANVLTF.